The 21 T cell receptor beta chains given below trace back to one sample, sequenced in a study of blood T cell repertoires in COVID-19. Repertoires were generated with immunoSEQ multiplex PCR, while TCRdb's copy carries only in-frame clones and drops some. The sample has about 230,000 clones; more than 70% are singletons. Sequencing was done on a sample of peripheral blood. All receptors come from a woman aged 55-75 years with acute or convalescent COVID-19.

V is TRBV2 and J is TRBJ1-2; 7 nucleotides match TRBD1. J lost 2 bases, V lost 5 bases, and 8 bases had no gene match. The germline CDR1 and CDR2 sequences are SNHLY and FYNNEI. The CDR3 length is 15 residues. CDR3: CASSLRQGNNYGYTF. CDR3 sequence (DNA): TGTGCCAGCAGTCTAAGACAGGGAAACAACTATGGCTACACCTTC.

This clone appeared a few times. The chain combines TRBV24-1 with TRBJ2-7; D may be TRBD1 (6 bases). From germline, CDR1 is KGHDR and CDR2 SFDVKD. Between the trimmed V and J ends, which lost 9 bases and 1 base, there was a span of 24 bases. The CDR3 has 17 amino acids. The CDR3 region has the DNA TGTGCCACCCCAGGACAGTTTCCTCGAGGGGAGTCCTACGAGCAGTACTTC. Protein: CATPGQFPRGESYEQYF.

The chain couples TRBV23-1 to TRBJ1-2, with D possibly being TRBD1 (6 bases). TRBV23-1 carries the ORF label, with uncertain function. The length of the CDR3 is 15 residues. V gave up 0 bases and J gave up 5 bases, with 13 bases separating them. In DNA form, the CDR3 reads TGCGCCAGCAGTCAATCGCCAAACAGGGAGTATGGCTACACCTTC. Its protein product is CASSQSPNREYGYTF.

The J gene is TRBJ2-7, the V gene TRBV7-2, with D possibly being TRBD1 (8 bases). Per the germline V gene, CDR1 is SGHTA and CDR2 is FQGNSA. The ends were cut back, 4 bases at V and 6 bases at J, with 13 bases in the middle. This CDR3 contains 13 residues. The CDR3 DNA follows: TGTGCCAGCAGCTCCTACAGGGGGGGCGAGCAGTACTTC. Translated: CASSSYRGGEQYF.

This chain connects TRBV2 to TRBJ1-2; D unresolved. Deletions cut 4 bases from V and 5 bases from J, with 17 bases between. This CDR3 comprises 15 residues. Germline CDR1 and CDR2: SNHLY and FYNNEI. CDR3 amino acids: CASSAPGPRGYGYTF. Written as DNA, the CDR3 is TGTGCCAGCAGTGCTCCGGGCCCGCGGGGATATGGCTACACCTTC.

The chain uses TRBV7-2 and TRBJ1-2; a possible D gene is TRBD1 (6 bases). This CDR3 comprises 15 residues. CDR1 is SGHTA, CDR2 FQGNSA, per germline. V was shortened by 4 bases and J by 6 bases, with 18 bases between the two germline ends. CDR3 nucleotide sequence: TGTGCCAGCAGCTCACCCCGGGGGGGGCGCGATGGCTACACCTTC. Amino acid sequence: CASSSPRGGRDGYTF.

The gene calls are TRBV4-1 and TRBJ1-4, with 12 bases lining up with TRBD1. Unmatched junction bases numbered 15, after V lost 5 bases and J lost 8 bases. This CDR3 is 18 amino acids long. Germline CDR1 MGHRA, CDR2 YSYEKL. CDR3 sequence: CASSFHPRDRGRGEKLFF. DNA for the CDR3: TGCGCCAGCAGCTTCCACCCCCGGGACAGGGGGCGAGGGGAAAAACTGTTTTTT.

CDR3 sequence reads: CASSLGQSNEKLFF. The CDR3 nucleotides read TGTGCCAGCAGCTTGGGACAGTCTAATGAAAAACTGTTTTTT. The chain has TRBV5-8 and TRBJ1-4, with D possibly TRBD1 on 5 matching bases. The V end lost 0 bases, the J end lost 3 bases, and 6 bases lay between the germline ends. This CDR3 spans 14 amino acids. Germline loops: CDR1 SGHTS, CDR2 YDEGEE.

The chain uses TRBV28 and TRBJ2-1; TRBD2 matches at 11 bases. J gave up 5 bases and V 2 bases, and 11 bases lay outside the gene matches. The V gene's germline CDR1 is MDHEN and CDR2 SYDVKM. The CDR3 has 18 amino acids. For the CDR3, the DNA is TGTGCCAGCAGTTTAGTAGCGGGAGGGCCGAAGTTTCACAATGAGCAGTTCTTC. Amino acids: CASSLVAGGPKFHNEQFF.

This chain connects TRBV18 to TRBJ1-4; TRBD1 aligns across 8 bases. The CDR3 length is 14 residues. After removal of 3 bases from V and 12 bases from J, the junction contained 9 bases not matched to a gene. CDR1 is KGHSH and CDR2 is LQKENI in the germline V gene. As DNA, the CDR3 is TGTGCCAGCTCACCTGGGACAGGAAATGATGAACTGTTTTTT. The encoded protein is CASSPGTGNDELFF.

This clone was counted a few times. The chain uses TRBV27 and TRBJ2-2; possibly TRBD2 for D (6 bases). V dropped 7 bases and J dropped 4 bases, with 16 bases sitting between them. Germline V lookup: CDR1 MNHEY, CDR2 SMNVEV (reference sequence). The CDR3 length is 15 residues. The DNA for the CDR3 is TGTGCCAGCACCGCGAGGGGACTTTTCACCGGGGAGCTGTTTTTT. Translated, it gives CASTARGLFTGELFF.

CDR3 residues: CASSVEKGQTYEQYF. The CDR3 DNA reads as TGTGCCAGCAGCGTAGAGAAGGGACAGACCTACGAGCAGTACTTC. The rearrangement joins TRBV9 to TRBJ2-7; TRBD1 agrees at 7 bases. The CDR3 contains 15 residues. Trimming cost V 0 bases and J 2 bases; bases outside gene matches: 5. Germline-derived CDR1 and CDR2 are SGDLS and YYNGEE.

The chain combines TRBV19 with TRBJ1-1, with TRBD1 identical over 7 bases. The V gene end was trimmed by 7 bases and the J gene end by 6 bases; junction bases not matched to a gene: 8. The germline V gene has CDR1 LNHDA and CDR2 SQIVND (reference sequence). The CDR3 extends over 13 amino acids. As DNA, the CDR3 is TGTGCCAGTACACAGGGGAGGTCTTCTGAAGCTTTCTTT. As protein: CASTQGRSSEAFF.

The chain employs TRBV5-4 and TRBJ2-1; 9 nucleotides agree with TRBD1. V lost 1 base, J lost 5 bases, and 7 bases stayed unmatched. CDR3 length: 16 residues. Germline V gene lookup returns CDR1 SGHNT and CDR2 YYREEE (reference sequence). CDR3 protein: CASSLPFGTGNNEQFF. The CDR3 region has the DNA TGTGCCAGCAGCTTGCCTTTCGGGACAGGGAACAATGAGCAGTTCTTC.

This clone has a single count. CDR3 residues: CAWSEGAGANVLTF. CDR3 bases: TGTGCCTGGAGTGAGGGAGCCGGGGCCAACGTCCTGACTTTC. The chain uses TRBV30 and TRBJ2-6; the D gene is possibly TRBD2 (5 bases). The CDR3 loop spans 14 amino acids. V shed 1 base and J shed 4 bases, with 8 bases lying between them. The germline V gene has CDR1 GTSNPN and CDR2 SVGIG (reference sequence).

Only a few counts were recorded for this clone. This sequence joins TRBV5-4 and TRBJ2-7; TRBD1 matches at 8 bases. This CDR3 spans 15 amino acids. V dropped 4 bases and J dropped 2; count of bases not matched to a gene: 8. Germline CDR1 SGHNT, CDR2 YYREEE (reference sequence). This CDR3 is CASSLGTGGTYEQYF. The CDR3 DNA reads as TGTGCCAGCAGCCTAGGGACAGGAGGGACCTACGAGCAGTACTTC. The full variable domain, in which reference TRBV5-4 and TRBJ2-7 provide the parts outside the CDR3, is ETGVTQSPTHLIKTRGQQVTLRCSSQSGHNTVSWYQQALGQGPQFIFQYYREEENGRGNFPPRFSGLQFPNYSSELNVNALELDDSALYLCASSLGTGGTYEQYFGPGTRLTVT.

CDR3 region: CASSLRFGTGGSEAFF. The CDR3 DNA sequence: TGTGCCAGCAGCTTAAGGTTTGGGACAGGGGGCTCTGAAGCTTTCTTT. J is TRBJ1-1 and V is TRBV7-2; TRBD1 agrees at 12 bases. Germline loops: CDR1 SGHTA, CDR2 FQGNSA. There are 16 residues in the CDR3. J was trimmed by 6 bases and V by 2 bases; bases with no gene match: 7.

CDR3 loop: CASSRSPGTGEQPQHF. DNA of the CDR3: TGTGCCAGCAGTCGAAGCCCCGGGACAGGGGAACAGCCCCAGCATTTT. The V and J genes are TRBV14 and TRBJ1-5, with 10 bases fitting TRBD1. Germline V gene sequence: CDR1 SGHDN, CDR2 FVKESK. The CDR3 sequence is 16 residues long. With 6 bases clipped from V and 7 bases from J, the junction kept 12 bases outside the gene matches.

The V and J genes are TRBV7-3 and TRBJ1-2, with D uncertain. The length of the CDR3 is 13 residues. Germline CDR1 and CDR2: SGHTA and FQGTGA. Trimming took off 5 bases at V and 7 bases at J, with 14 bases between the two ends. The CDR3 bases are TGTGCCAGCAGCCCAGGAGGAGTGTCTGGCTACACCTTC. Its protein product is CASSPGGVSGYTF.

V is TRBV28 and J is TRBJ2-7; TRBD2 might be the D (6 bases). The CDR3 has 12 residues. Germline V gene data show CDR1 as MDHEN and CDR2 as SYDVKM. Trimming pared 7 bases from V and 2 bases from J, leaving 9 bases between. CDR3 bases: TGTGCCAGCACTAGCGACCCCTACGAGCAGTACTTC. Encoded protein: CASTSDPYEQYF.

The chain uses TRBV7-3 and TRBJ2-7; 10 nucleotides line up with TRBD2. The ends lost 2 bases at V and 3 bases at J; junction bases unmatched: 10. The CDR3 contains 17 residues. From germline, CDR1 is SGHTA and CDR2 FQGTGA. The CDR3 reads CASSLLAGAGLRYEQYF. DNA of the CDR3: TGTGCCAGCAGCTTACTAGCGGGGGCCGGGTTACGCTACGAGCAGTACTTC.